One sample yielded the 17 T cell receptor beta chains listed below, sequenced in a study of PD-1 blockade in mismatch repair-deficient tumors. Libraries were prepared by immunoSEQ multiplex PCR; TCRdb keeps only in-frame clonotypes and omits some of them. The table shows tens of thousands of clones, with 75% to 85% occurring only once. The input for sequencing was peripheral blood, taken 12 weeks after starting pembrolizumab. Source of these receptors: an adult with mismatch repair-deficient cancer.

J is TRBJ2-1 and V is TRBV4-3; 8 bases are a match to TRBD2. The ends lost 1 base at V and 10 bases at J; junction bases unmatched: 12. This CDR3 is built from 16 residues. Germline CDR1 is LGHNA and CDR2 is YSLEER. This chain's CDR3 is CASSQAAGTSIYEQFF. For the CDR3, the DNA is TGCGCCAGCAGCCAAGCCGCCGGGACTAGTATATACGAGCAGTTCTTC.

The chain uses TRBV19 and TRBJ1-5; weak D call: TRBD1 (6 bases). Germline values: CDR1 LNHDA, CDR2 SQIVND (reference sequence). The CDR3 runs 14 residues. Between the trimmed V and J ends, which lost 3 bases and 2 bases, there was a span of 8 bases. CDR3 residues: CASSIRQGNQPQHF. The DNA of the CDR3 is TGTGCCAGTAGTATCAGACAGGGCAATCAGCCCCAGCATTTT.

The genes are TRBV2 and TRBJ2-2, with TRBD2 identical over 8 bases. CDR1 and CDR2 from the germline V gene are SNHLY and FYNNEI. V shed 3 bases and J 3 bases; nucleotides not matched to a gene: 9. The CDR3 totals 17 residues. CDR3 sequence (DNA): TGTGCCAGCAGTGACCCGCCCATCGGGGGGGACACCGGGGAGCTGTTTTTT. It encodes CASSDPPIGGDTGELFF. Full variable domain (rest looked up from reference TRBV2 and TRBJ2-2): EPEVTQTPSHQVTQMGQEVILRCVPISNHLYFYWYRQILGQKVEFLVSFYNNEISEKSEIFDDQFSVERPDGSNFTLKIRSTKLEDSAMYFCASSDPPIGGDTGELFFGEGSRLTVL.

The CDR3 sequence: CASSYDSSSYNEQFF. The DNA for the CDR3 is TGTGCCAGCAGCTACGACTCGAGCTCCTACAATGAGCAGTTCTTC. The chain employs TRBV7-2 and TRBJ2-1; D ambiguous. V gave up 4 bases and J gave up 0 bases, with 10 bases separating them. CDR1 SGHTA and CDR2 FQGNSA come from the germline V gene. The CDR3 spans 15 residues.

This rearrangement joins TRBV6-5 to TRBJ2-7, with no clear D. Looked up from germline, CDR1 is MNHEY and CDR2 is SVGAGI. The CDR3 totals 15 residues. V was clipped by 0 bases and J by 3 bases, with 12 bases between them. The DNA of the CDR3 is TGTGCCAGCAGTTACTCCGCAGGTTTTAGCTACGAGCAGTACTTC. It codes for CASSYSAGFSYEQYF.

The chain is built from TRBV2 and TRBJ2-7; D uncertain. The CDR3 runs 11 residues. Between the trimmed V and J ends, which lost 6 bases and 3 bases, there was a span of 6 bases. Germline CDR1 reads SNHLY; CDR2 reads FYNNEI. CDR3 region: CASRGSYEQYF. The CDR3 region has the DNA TGTGCCAGCAGGGGCAGCTACGAGCAGTACTTC.

This chain joins TRBV2 and TRBJ2-3; 11 bases match TRBD2. Germline values: CDR1 SNHLY, CDR2 FYNNEI. V lost 6 bases to trimming and J lost 4 bases; unmatched junction nucleotides: 3. This CDR3 contains 14 residues. CDR3 in DNA: TGTGCCAGCAGCGTGACTAGCGGGGCAGATACGCAGTATTTT. Translation gives CASSVTSGADTQYF.

The gene calls are TRBV19 and TRBJ1-1; possibly TRBD1 for D (6 bases). The CDR3 spans 12 residues. CDR1 is LNHDA and CDR2 is SQIVND in the germline V gene (reference sequence). The CDR3 nucleotides are TGTGTCATTTGGGGGGCGCCCACTGAAGCTTTCTTT. It codes for CVIWGAPTEAFF.

The CDR3 nucleotides read TGTGCCAGCAGTTCGTCTAGCGGGAGTGCCAATGAGCAGTTCTTC. Protein: CASSSSSGSANEQFF. The chain combines TRBV27 with TRBJ2-1; 10 nucleotides line up with TRBD2. Germline CDR1 is MNHEY and CDR2 is SMNVEV (reference sequence). V trimming: 4 bases; J trimming: 6 bases; junction bases outside the gene matches: 6. CDR3 length: 15 residues.

V is TRBV7-2 and J is TRBJ2-2; TRBD2 agrees at 7 bases. Germline values: CDR1 SGHTA, CDR2 FQGNSA. With V trimmed by 6 bases and J by 0 bases, 4 bases remained unmatched. CDR3 length: 15 residues. The CDR3 is CASRRGSANTGELFF. CDR3 DNA: TGTGCCAGCAGGCGGGGGAGTGCGAACACCGGGGAGCTGTTTTTT.

This clone has more than one count but fewer than ten. This chain uses TRBV30 with TRBJ2-1, with D hard to call. Trimming removed 5 bases at V and 1 base at J, with 15 bases between. The CDR3 runs 15 residues. Germline V CDR1 and CDR2: GTSNPN, SVGIG (reference sequence). CDR3 nucleotides: TGTGCCTGGGAACTCGGACGCCCTTCCTACAATGAGCAGTTCTTC. Its protein product is CAWELGRPSYNEQFF.

The V call is TRBV5-4, the J call TRBJ2-7, with 13 bases identical to TRBD2. The CDR3 is made up of 19 amino acids. Germline V gene lookup returns CDR1 SGHNT and CDR2 YYREEE (reference sequence). After removal of 3 bases from V and 3 bases from J, the junction contained 15 bases not matched to a gene. CDR3 region: CASSWQSRTSGSLGYEQYF. As DNA, the CDR3 is TGTGCCAGCAGCTGGCAATCCCGGACTAGCGGGAGCTTGGGCTACGAGCAGTACTTC.

The chain links TRBV29-1 to TRBJ2-1; possibly TRBD1 or TRBD2 for D (5 bases each). Germline CDR1 is SQVTM and CDR2 is ANQGSEA. V was shortened by 6 bases and J by 5 bases, with 17 bases between the two germline ends. CDR3 length equals 14 residues. The CDR3 loop is CSVRDPFRNNEQFF. The CDR3 bases are TGCAGCGTGAGGGACCCGTTTAGAAACAATGAGCAGTTCTTC.

This chain uses TRBV28 with TRBJ1-4; 8 bases map to TRBD1. From germline, CDR1 is MDHEN and CDR2 SYDVKM. After removal of 5 bases from V and 0 bases from J, the junction contained 5 bases not matched to a gene. This CDR3 spans 16 amino acids. CDR3 residues: CASSPGQGATNEKLFF. As DNA, the CDR3 is TGTGCCAGCAGTCCAGGACAGGGAGCAACTAATGAAAAACTGTTTTTT.

This clone was counted once. The CDR3 DNA follows: TGTGCCAGCAGCTTTGGCAATCAGCCCCAGCATTTT. Its translation is CASSFGNQPQHF. V is TRBV7-9 and J is TRBJ1-5; D gene unclear. The CDR3 length is 12 residues. The germline CDR1 and CDR2 sequences are SEHNR and FQNEAQ (reference sequence). V lost 3 bases to trimming and J lost 2 bases, with 2 bases between them.

The rearrangement joins TRBV11-2 to TRBJ1-1, with TRBD1 identical over 9 bases. The CDR3 has 19 amino acids. V lost 7 bases, J lost 10 bases, and 28 bases stayed unmatched. The germline V gene has CDR1 SGHAT and CDR2 FQNNGV. Here the CDR3 DNA reads TGTGCCAGCACCTCTTTTCCTCGGCGGCTCCGGGACAGGGAAGGAAGAGCTTTCTTT. Translated, it gives CASTSFPRRLRDREGRAFF.

V gene TRBV20-1 combines with J gene TRBJ2-5; unclear D gene. In germline, CDR1 is DFQATT, CDR2 SNEGSKA (reference sequence). CDR3 size: 11 residues. The CDR3 spells CAAEQQETQYF. Here the CDR3 DNA reads TGCGCCGCAGAGCAGCAAGAGACCCAGTACTTC.